The 6 T cell receptor beta chains reported below all come from one sample, sequenced in a study of shared clonotypes between healthy human individuals. Profiling relied on immunoSEQ multiplex PCR, and the TCRdb table lists in-frame clones only, not all of them. The sample has 950,000 to 1,300,000 clones, about 75% seen once. Specimen: memory CD4+ T cells sorted from blood. Subset indicated: CD45RA-negative fraction. Source of these receptors: a young man in good health.

Comment on this clone: The same CDR3 arises from other DNA sequences in this sample as well. The chain combines TRBV7-9 with TRBJ2-3; D gene uncertain. Germline V gives CDR1 SEHNR, CDR2 FQNEAQ (reference sequence). The CDR3 loop spans 11 amino acids. V was cut by 5 bases and J by 5 bases, with 5 bases left in between. The CDR3 region is CASSLEDTQYF. The CDR3 nucleotides read TGTGCCAGCAGCCTAGAAGATACGCAGTATTTT.

To note about this clone: This may stem from a read error, because a much larger clone lies one nucleotide away. This same CDR3 is encoded by further DNA sequences in the sample. The V gene is TRBV30, the J gene TRBJ1-6, with D unclear. With 1 base removed from V and 5 bases from J, the gap between germline ends came to 0 bases. The CDR3 totals 11 residues. Per germline, CDR1 GTSNPN and CDR2 SVGIG (reference sequence). CDR3 loop: CAWSDNSPLHF. In DNA form, the CDR3 reads TGTGCCTGGAGTGATAATTCACCCCTCCACTTT.

J is TRBJ2-7 and V is TRBV29-1; no reliable D call. Trimming cost V 6 bases and J 4 bases, with 16 bases left between them. The CDR3 totals 13 residues. Germline assignment: CDR1 SQVTM and CDR2 ANQGSEA. The CDR3 loop is CSVAVFEAYEQYF. CDR3 DNA sequence: TGCAGCGTCGCCGTCTTCGAGGCTTACGAGCAGTACTTC.

This chain joins TRBV5-4 and TRBJ2-3, with D maybe TRBD1 (6 bases). The V and J ends lost 4 bases and 2 bases respectively, with 11 bases between them. There are 14 residues in the CDR3. In germline, CDR1 is SGHNT, CDR2 YYREEE (reference sequence). DNA for the CDR3: TGTGCCAGCAGCGCCGGACAGATCACAGATACGCAGTATTTT. It encodes CASSAGQITDTQYF.

In this sample, this clone turned up once. The CDR3 region is CASSGAGTINTGELFF. As DNA, the CDR3 is TGTGCCAGCAGTGGAGCCGGGACAATAAACACCGGGGAGCTGTTTTTT. The chain joins TRBV28 to TRBJ2-2, with TRBD1 as a possible D gene (6 bases). Germline V gene lookup returns CDR1 MDHEN and CDR2 SYDVKM. There are 16 residues in the CDR3. V was cut by 5 bases and J by 2 bases, with 15 bases left in between.

This clone was observed a few times. The chain joins TRBV27 to TRBJ2-7; D is unresolved. Per the germline V gene, CDR1 is MNHEY and CDR2 is SMNVEV (reference sequence). This CDR3 contains 11 residues. The V gene lost 4 bases and the J gene lost 3 bases, with 4 bases spanning the gap. Here the CDR3 reads CASSSRYEQYF. DNA for the CDR3: TGTGCCAGCAGTTCCCGCTACGAGCAGTACTTC.